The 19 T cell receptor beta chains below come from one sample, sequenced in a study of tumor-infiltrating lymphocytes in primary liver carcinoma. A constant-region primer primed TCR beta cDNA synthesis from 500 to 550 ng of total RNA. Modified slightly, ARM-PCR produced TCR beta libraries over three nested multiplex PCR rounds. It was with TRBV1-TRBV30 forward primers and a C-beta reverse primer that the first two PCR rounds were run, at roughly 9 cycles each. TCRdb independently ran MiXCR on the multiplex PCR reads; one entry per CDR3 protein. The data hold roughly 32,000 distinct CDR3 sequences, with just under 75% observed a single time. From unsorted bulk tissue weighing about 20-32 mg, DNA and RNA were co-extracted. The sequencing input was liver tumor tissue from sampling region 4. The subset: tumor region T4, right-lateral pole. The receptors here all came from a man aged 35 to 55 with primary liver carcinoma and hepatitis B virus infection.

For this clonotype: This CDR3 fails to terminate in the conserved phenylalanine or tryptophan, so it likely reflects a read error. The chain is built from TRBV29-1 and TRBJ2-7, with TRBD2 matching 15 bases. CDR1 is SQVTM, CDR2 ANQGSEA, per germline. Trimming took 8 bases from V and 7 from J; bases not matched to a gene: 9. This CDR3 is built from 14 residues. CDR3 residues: CSLGTSGRSVEQYS. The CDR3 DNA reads TGCAGCCTCGGGACTAGCGGGAGGTCTGTGGAGCAGTACTCC.

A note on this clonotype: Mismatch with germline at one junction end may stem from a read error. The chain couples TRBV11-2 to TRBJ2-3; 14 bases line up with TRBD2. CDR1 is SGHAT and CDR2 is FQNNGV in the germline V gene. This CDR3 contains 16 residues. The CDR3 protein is CANSSGLAGVTDTHYF. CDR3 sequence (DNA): TGTGCCAACAGTTCGGGACTAGCGGGAGTGACAGATACGCACTATTTT.

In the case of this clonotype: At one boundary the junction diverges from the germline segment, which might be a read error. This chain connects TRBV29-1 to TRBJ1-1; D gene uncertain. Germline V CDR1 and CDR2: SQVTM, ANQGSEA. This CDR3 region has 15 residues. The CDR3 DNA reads TGTAGCGTTGCGGTAGGGTGGGGAATAAACACTGAAGCTTTCTTT. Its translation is CSVAVGWGINTEAFF.

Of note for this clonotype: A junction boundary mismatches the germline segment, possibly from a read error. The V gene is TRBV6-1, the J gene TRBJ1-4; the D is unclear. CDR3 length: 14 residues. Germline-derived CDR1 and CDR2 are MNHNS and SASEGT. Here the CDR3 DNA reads TGTGCCAGCGTTATCGGTACAACTAATGAAAAATTGTTTTTT. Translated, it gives CASVIGTTNEKLFF.

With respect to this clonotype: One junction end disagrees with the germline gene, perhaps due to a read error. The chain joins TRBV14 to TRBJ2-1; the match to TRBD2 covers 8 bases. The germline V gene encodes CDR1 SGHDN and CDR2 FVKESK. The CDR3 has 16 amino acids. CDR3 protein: CARSAVAGWVKNEEFF. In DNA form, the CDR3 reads TGTGCCCGCAGTGCCGTAGCGGGATGGGTAAAAAATGAGGAGTTCTTC. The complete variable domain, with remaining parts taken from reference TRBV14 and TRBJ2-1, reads EAGVTQFPSHSVIEKGQTVTLRCDPISGHDNLYWYRRVMGKEIKFLLHFVKESKQDESGMPNNRFLAERTGGTYSTLKVQPAELEDSGVYFCARSAVAGWVKNEEFFGPGTRLTVL.

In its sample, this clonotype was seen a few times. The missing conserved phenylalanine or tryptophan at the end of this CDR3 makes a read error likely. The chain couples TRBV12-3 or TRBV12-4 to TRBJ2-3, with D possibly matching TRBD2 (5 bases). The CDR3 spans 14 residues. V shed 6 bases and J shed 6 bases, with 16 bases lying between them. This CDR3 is CASRTQRARDTQYS. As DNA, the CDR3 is TGTGCCAGCAGGACACAGAGGGCGCGGGATACGCAGTATTCT.

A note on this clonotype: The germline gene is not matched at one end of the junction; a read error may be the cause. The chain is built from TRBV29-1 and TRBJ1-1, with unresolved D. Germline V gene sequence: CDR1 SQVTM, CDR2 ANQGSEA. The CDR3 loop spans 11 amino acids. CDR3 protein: CSVVENIEAFF. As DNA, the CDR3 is TGCAGCGTTGTCGAGAACATTGAAGCCTTCTTT.

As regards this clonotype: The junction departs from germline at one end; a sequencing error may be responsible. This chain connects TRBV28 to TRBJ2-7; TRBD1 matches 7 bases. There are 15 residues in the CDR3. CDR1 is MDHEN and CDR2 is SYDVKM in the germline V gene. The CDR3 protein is CACSLERGRFHEQYF. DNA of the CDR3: TGTGCCTGCAGTTTAGAGAGGGGGCGCTTTCACGAGCAGTACTTC.

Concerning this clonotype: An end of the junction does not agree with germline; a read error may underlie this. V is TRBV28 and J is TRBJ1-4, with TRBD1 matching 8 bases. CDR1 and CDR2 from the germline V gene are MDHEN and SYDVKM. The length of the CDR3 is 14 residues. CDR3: CVSSFGQGREEVFF. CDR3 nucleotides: TGTGTCAGCAGTTTCGGACAGGGACGGGAAGAAGTGTTTTTT.

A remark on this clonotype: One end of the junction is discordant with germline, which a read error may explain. CDR3 DNA sequence: TGTGCCAGCAGATGGGACAGGGGATTTCATGGTTACATCTTC. This translates into CASRWDRGFHGYIF. This chain links TRBV7-9 with TRBJ1-2, with TRBD1 matching 10 bases. The CDR3 covers 14 residues. Germline loops: CDR1 SEHNR, CDR2 FQNEAQ (reference sequence). The whole variable domain, filled in from reference TRBV7-9 and TRBJ1-2, reads DTGVSQNPRHKITKRGQNVTFRCDPISEHNRLYWYRQTLGQGPEFLTYFQNEAQLEKSRLLSDRFSAERPKGSFSTLEIQRTEQGDSAMYLCASRWDRGFHGYIFGSGTRLTVV.

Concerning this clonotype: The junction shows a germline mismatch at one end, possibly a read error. The CDR3 DNA is TGTGCTAGCAGTTTAGGGGGTCCTAGCCCCTACAAAGAGCAGTTCTTC. This sequence encodes CASSLGGPSPYKEQFF. The rearrangement joins TRBV28 to TRBJ2-1; TRBD1 is a possible D gene (6 bases). This CDR3 comprises 16 residues. CDR1 and CDR2 from the germline V gene are MDHEN and SYDVKM.

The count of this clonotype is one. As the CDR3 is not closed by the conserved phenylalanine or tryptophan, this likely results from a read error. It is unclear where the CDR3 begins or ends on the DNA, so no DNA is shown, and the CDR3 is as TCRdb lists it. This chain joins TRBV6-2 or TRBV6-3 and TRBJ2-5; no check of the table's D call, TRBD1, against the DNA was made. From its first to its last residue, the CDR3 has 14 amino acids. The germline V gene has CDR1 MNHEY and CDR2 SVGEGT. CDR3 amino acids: CTSSSRTVMETHYV.

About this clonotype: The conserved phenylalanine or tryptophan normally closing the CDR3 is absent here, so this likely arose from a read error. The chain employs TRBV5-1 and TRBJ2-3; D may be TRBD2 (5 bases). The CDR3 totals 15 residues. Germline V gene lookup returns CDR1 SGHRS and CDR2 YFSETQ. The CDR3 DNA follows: TGCGCCAGCAGCGAGTACATCTCTAGCACATATACGCAGTATTAT. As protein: CASSEYISSTYTQYY.

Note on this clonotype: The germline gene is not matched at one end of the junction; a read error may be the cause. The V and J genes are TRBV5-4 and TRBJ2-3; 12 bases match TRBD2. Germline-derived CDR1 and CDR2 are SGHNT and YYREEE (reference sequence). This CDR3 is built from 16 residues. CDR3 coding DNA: TGTGCCAGCAGCTTGCTAGCGGGAGGGCCCAGAGATATGCAGTATTTT. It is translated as CASSLLAGGPRDMQYF.

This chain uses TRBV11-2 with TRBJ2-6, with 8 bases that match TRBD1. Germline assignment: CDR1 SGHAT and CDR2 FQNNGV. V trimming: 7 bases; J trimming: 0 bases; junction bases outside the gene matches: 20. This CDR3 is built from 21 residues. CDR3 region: CASTMGGDRGISISGANVLTF. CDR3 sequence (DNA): TGTGCCAGCACCATGGGGGGAGACAGGGGCATCTCCATCTCTGGGGCCAACGTCCTGACTTTC. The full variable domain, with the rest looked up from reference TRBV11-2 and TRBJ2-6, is EAGVAQSPRYKIIEKRQSVAFWCNPISGHATLYWYQQILGQGPKLLIQFQNNGVVDDSQLPKDRFSAERLKGVDSTLKIQPAKLEDSAVYLCASTMGGDRGISISGANVLTFGAGSRLTVL.

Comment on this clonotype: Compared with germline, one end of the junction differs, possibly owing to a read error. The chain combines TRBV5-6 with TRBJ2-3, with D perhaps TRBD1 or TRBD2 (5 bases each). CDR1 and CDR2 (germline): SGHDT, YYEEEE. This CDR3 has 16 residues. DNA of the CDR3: TGTACCAGCAGGTTTGGGGGTGGAAGTAGCACAGATACGCAGTATTTT. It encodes CTSRFGGGSSTDTQYF.

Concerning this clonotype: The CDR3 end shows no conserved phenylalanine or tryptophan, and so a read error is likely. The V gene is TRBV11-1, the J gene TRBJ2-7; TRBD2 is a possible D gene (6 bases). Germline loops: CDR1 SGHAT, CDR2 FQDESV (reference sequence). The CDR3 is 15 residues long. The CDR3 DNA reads TGTGCCAACAGCTTAACGGGATCGGGAGAATACGGGCAGTACTAC. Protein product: CANSLTGSGEYGQYY.

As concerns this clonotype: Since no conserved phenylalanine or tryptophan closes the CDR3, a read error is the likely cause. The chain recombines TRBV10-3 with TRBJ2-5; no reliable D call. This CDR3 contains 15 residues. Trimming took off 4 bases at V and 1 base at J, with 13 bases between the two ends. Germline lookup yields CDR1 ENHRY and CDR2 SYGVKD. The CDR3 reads CAISAVSRSQETQYY. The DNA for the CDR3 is TGTGCCATCAGTGCGGTCTCGAGGTCCCAAGAGACCCAGTACTAT.

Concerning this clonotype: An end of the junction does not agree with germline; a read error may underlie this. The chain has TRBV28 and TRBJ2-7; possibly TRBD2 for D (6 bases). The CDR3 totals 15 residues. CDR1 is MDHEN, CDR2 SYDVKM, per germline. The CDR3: CTSSLWGGNMLVQYF. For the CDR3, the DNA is TGTACCAGCAGTTTATGGGGCGGGAACATGTTAGTGCAGTACTTC.